Sequencing of this TCR beta chain was carried out in a study of blood T cell repertoires in COVID-19 (dated by TCRdb to about 2020). Some background on the complete study: Samples from collaborators originated in the United States, Italy and Spain and spanned both the acute and convalescent phases of COVID-19. The material from the prospective study consisted of cDNA or gDNA derived from T cells, B-cell-depleted T cells, or PBMCs. Deeply sampled blood TCRbeta repertoires from subjects exposed to, actively infected with, or recovered from COVID-19 were included in the dataset. A freely available public database, intended as a resource for researchers studying the immune response to SARS-CoV-2, is where the repertoires were released. The samples were drawn from two sources: the first 160 participants of the ongoing ImmuneRACE study, and fewer than 1,500 subjects contributed by 6 global collaborators. The sample metadata nearly always contained a de-identified subject ID, COVID-19 status, age in years and sex. HLA class I and class II types, where available, came from metadata supplied by the sample provider rather than from assay-based typing.

The germline V gene (reference sequence) gives CDR1 as GTSNPN and CDR2 as SVGIG. The CDR3 covers 13 residues, taking in both the cysteine and the phenylalanine. CDR3 DNA is the only sequence kept; it has 39 bases, read in frame from the first base. The V end gives up 3 bases and the J end 8 bases, leaving 6 bases in the junction not matched to a gene. Beyond this particular receptor, the publication reports: How much clinical and demographic metadata was included differed by source and by participant, and the metadata was provided uncurated.

In the prospective study, participants were roughly 18 to 100 years old, resided in about two dozen geographic areas of the United States, and were enrolled through a virtual design. Cohort assignment in the prospective study relied on participant-reported clinical history from a screening survey and a study questionnaire. ImmuneRACE Cohort 3 recovered participants were defined by two consecutive negative NP/OP PCR tests, healthcare professional clearance, or symptom resolution. Each participant in the prospective study had whole blood, serum and a nasopharyngeal or oropharyngeal swab collected by mobile phlebotomists. Prospective study participants could optionally give additional blood draws and questionnaires over an approximately two-month period. Blood samples from the prospective study were shipped frozen or at room temperature prior to DNA extraction. Points on this clone: Its antigen remains undetermined. No qualities accompany the bases; no much larger clone lies one base away.

TCRbeta CDR3 regions were amplified from genomic DNA using the immunoSEQ Assay, a bias-controlled multiplex PCR. The paper's processing steps were these. The number of nucleated cells in each sample was estimated from the amplification of reference gene primers within the assay. Sequence reads were collapsed and filtered to measure the absolute abundance of every unique TCRbeta CDR3 rearrangement. Productive Simpson clonality was computed per sample as the square root of Simpson's diversity index over productive rearrangements. TCRdb obtained this table from immuneACCESS and retained in-frame rearrangements with V and J assigned. These tables miss some clones; where compared with another copy, unresolved V genes account for less than half of the shortfall, and the remainder is unexplained. V and J calls and clone size are given by that table; D and trimming were obtained from the DNA. This sample has fewer than 450,000 clones in its table, and roughly 88% of those were observed once. The biggest ten clones account for 0.6% of the sample.

This clonotype originated in a man younger than 35 who had recovered from COVID-19. The sample comprised PBMCs or T cells enriched from blood (not recorded which). The sequence links TRBV30 to TRBJ2-1; 8 bases in the junction line up with TRBD1. The CDR3 amino acid sequence is: CAWSRGRVHEQFF. In nucleotide form, the sequence is TGTGCCTGGAGCAGGGGGCGCGTGCATGAGCAGTTCTTC.